A single sample gave rise to the 27 T cell receptor beta chains below, sequenced in a study of shared clonotypes between healthy human individuals. Clones were sequenced by immunoSEQ multiplex PCR, and TCRdb holds only the in-frame ones, with some missing. The profile shows roughly 1,000,000 clones, approximately 78% of them singletons. What was sequenced was memory CD4+ T cells from PBMCs. The subset was: CD45RA-negative fraction. These TCRs come from a man aged 18 to 30 in good health. Some clones in this sample may be carry-over from other donors' samples.

The chain uses TRBV19 and TRBJ1-2; 8 bases map to TRBD1. Germline trimming cut 1 base from V and 4 bases from J; bases unmatched to any gene: 8. CDR1 is LNHDA and CDR2 is SQIVND in the germline V gene (reference sequence). The CDR3 is made up of 16 amino acids. The CDR3 loop reads CASSIALGTGGYGYTF. CDR3 bases: TGTGCCAGTAGTATAGCTTTGGGGACAGGCGGCTATGGCTACACCTTC.

The chain recombines TRBV28 with TRBJ2-7, with 8 bases matching TRBD2. The V and J ends lost 8 bases and 5 bases, in that order; junction bases with no gene match: 14. The CDR3 has 15 amino acids. CDR1 and CDR2 from the germline V gene are MDHEN and SYDVKM. CDR3 sequence (DNA): TGTGCCAGCCACCGTGGGCTAGCGGGCCTGAACGAGCAGTACTTC. Translation gives CASHRGLAGLNEQYF.

The chain carries TRBV6-5 and TRBJ1-2; weak D call: TRBD1 (6 bases). Trimming stripped 6 bases from V and 6 bases from J, with 8 bases between. The germline V gene has CDR1 MNHEY and CDR2 SVGAGI. The CDR3 sequence is 11 residues long. CDR3 in DNA: TGTGCCAGCAGAAACAGGGATGGCTACACCTTC. It translates to CASRNRDGYTF.

This chain joins TRBV10-2 and TRBJ2-7; 9 bases agree with TRBD2. The CDR3 runs 15 residues. The V and J ends lost 6 bases and 2 bases, in that order; junction bases with no gene match: 8. Germline V gene sequence: CDR1 WSHSY, CDR2 SAAADI. CDR3 sequence (DNA): TGCGCCAGCAGCCGTACTAGCGGGTGGACCTACGAGCAGTACTTC. Translated, it gives CASSRTSGWTYEQYF.

This clone turned up a few times. The CDR3 here is CAWSPAVYHYGYTF. The CDR3 coding sequence is TGTGCCTGGAGTCCGGCAGTATACCACTATGGCTACACCTTC. The chain carries TRBV30 and TRBJ1-2; D not resolved. This CDR3 comprises 14 residues. Germline CDR1 reads GTSNPN; CDR2 reads SVGIG (reference sequence). V was cut by 2 bases and J by 3 bases, with 13 bases left in between.

The V call is TRBV2, the J call TRBJ1-1, with TRBD1 as a possible D gene (5 bases). There are 12 residues in the CDR3. Per the germline V gene, CDR1 is SNHLY and CDR2 is FYNNEI. Trimming took 6 bases from V and 10 from J, leaving 15 bases between them. The CDR3 DNA reads TGTGCCAGCAGGAGGTTGGGGGTACCAGCTTTCTTT. It translates to CASRRLGVPAFF.

This clone was recorded many times. CDR3 sequence reads: CASQGAGETQYF. In DNA, the CDR3 is TGTGCCAGTCAGGGGGCCGGGGAGACCCAGTACTTC. The chain combines TRBV2 with TRBJ2-5; TRBD1 agrees at 8 bases. The junction had 5 bases not matched to a gene; V was cut back by 9 bases and J by 5 bases. Germline lookup yields CDR1 SNHLY and CDR2 FYNNEI. The CDR3 consists of 12 residues.

J is TRBJ2-3 and V is TRBV5-1; D is unclear. The ends were cut back, 0 bases at V and 2 bases at J, with 7 bases in the middle. The CDR3 spans 14 residues. CDR1 is SGHRS and CDR2 is YFSETQ in the germline V gene. This CDR3 is CASSLVPDTDTQYF. CDR3 in DNA: TGCGCCAGCAGCTTGGTCCCGGACACAGATACGCAGTATTTT.

A word on this clone: An end of the junction differs from the germline gene, which may be a read error. V is TRBV6-1 and J is TRBJ2-1; possible D gene TRBD2, 5 bases. The CDR3 extends over 12 amino acids. Looked up from germline, CDR1 is MNHNS and CDR2 is SASEGT. The CDR3: CASNEASRSDVF. The DNA of the CDR3 is TGTGCCAGCAATGAGGCTAGCCGGTCCGACGTCTTC.

In this sample, this clone turned up a few times. The V and J genes are TRBV4-3 and TRBJ1-1; unclear D gene. The CDR3 runs 15 residues. Looked up from germline, CDR1 is LGHNA and CDR2 is YSLEER. V lost 1 base and J 7 bases, leaving 16 bases between the germline ends. In nucleotides, the CDR3 is TGCGCCAGCAGCCAAGGAGGTCAGGCCCGAAGTGAAGCTTTCTTT. Translated: CASSQGGQARSEAFF.

Here the CDR3 reads CAISELSGTGELFF. The CDR3 DNA reads TGTGCCATCAGTGAGTTGTCTGGGACCGGGGAGCTGTTTTTT. The chain carries TRBV10-3 and TRBJ2-2; D ambiguous. CDR3 length: 14 residues. CDR1 is ENHRY, CDR2 SYGVKD, per germline. V lost 1 base, J lost 5 bases, and 8 bases lay in between.

The chain employs TRBV6-5 and TRBJ1-3, with D tentatively TRBD1 (6 bases). The CDR3 runs 13 residues. V was pared by 6 bases and J by 10 bases, with 16 bases between. From germline, CDR1 is MNHEY and CDR2 SVGAGI. The CDR3 protein is CASRRAGEGTIYF. The CDR3 bases are TGTGCCAGCAGAAGAGCAGGGGAAGGAACCATATATTTT.

The chain joins TRBV28 to TRBJ2-5, with D tentatively TRBD1 (6 bases). V was cut by 5 bases and J by 5 bases, with 18 bases left in between. CDR1 and CDR2 (germline): MDHEN, SYDVKM. This CDR3 has 15 amino acids. The CDR3 region has the DNA TGTGCCAGCAGTCTACCCGGGACACGTAGCGAGACCCAGTACTTC. Protein sequence: CASSLPGTRSETQYF.

The V and J genes are TRBV27 and TRBJ2-1, with 12 nucleotides matching TRBD2. Germline CDR1 reads MNHEY; CDR2 reads SMNVEV (reference sequence). Trimming removed 3 bases from V and 3 bases from J; junction bases left unmatched: 6. The CDR3 consists of 17 residues. The CDR3 loop reads CASSFASGRALYNEQFF. CDR3 in DNA: TGTGCCAGCAGTTTCGCTAGCGGGAGGGCTCTCTACAATGAGCAGTTCTTC.

The CDR3 sequence is CAWTPGHKGGDTQYF. In DNA form, the CDR3 reads TGTGCCTGGACTCCGGGACATAAGGGGGGGGATACGCAGTATTTT. The chain employs TRBV30 and TRBJ2-3; possible D gene TRBD2, 7 bases. The CDR3 sequence is 15 residues long. The germline gives CDR1 GTSNPN, CDR2 SVGIG (reference sequence). Trimming cost V 4 bases and J 6 bases, with 20 bases left between them.

Notes on this clone: Other DNA sequences in this sample translate to the same CDR3. The chain carries TRBV9 and TRBJ2-5; no clear D. This CDR3 contains 13 residues. Trimming removed 0 bases from V and 5 bases from J, with 8 bases in between. Germline-derived CDR1 and CDR2 are SGDLS and YYNGEE. The CDR3, as DNA: TGTGCCAGCAGCGTAGGTCCGCCGGAGACCCAGTACTTC. Protein: CASSVGPPETQYF.

This clone was recorded once. Additional DNA sequences in this sample encode the identical CDR3. The rearrangement links TRBV29-1 to TRBJ2-1; 7 bases are shared with TRBD2. V dropped 6 bases and J dropped 0; count of bases not matched to a gene: 5. Looked up from germline, CDR1 is SQVTM and CDR2 is ANQGSEA. The CDR3 consists of 14 residues. The CDR3 nucleotides are TGCAGCGTGTGGGGCGGGAGCTCCTACAATGAGCAGTTCTTC. This codes for CSVWGGSSYNEQFF.

The genes are TRBV15 and TRBJ2-3; 8 bases fit TRBD1. This CDR3 has 17 residues. V lost 3 bases to trimming and J lost 0 bases; unmatched junction nucleotides: 8. Germline V gives CDR1 LNHNV, CDR2 YYDKDF (reference sequence). The CDR3 sequence: CATSRAPGTGSTDTQYF. CDR3 nucleotides: TGTGCCACCAGCAGGGCCCCCGGGACAGGTAGCACAGATACGCAGTATTTT.

The chain recombines TRBV9 with TRBJ2-1; 10 bases line up with TRBD2. The CDR3 is 17 amino acids. Germline trimming cut 1 base from V and 9 bases from J; bases unmatched to any gene: 13. Germline assignment: CDR1 SGDLS and CDR2 YYNGEE. The CDR3 DNA reads as TGTGCCAGCAGCGTATTAGCTAGCGGGAGTTCATTCGGTGAGCAGTTCTTC. This translates into CASSVLASGSSFGEQFF. Filled out from reference TRBV9 and TRBJ2-1, the complete variable domain reads DSGVTQTPKHLITATGQRVTLRCSPRSGDLSVYWYQQSLDQGLQFLIQYYNGEERAKGNILERFSAQQFPDLHSELNLSSLELGDSALYFCASSVLASGSSFGEQFFGPGTRLTVL.

V is TRBV27 and J is TRBJ2-2, with D uncertain. This CDR3 is built from 15 residues. Between the trimmed V and J ends, which lost 4 bases and 1 base, there was a span of 10 bases. The germline V gene has CDR1 MNHEY and CDR2 SMNVEV (reference sequence). Here the CDR3 reads CASSSWTLNTGELFF. The CDR3 region has the DNA TGTGCCAGCAGTTCCTGGACCCTGAACACCGGGGAGCTGTTTTTT.

The genes are TRBV5-6 and TRBJ1-3; no reliable D call. The V and J ends lost 4 bases and 0 bases respectively, with 14 bases between them. There are 16 residues in the CDR3. The germline gives CDR1 SGHDT, CDR2 YYEEEE. CDR3 region: CASSQREGRSGNTIYF. Written as DNA, the CDR3 is TGTGCCAGCAGCCAGCGGGAGGGCCGCTCTGGAAACACCATATATTTT.

The J gene is TRBJ2-4, the V gene TRBV9; D unresolved. V lost 4 bases, J lost 0 bases, and 14 bases lay in between. This CDR3 spans 16 amino acids. Germline loops: CDR1 SGDLS, CDR2 YYNGEE. The DNA of the CDR3 is TGTGCCAGCAGCCGGGTTAGGCCGCTAGCCAAAAACATTCAGTACTTC. Protein product: CASSRVRPLAKNIQYF. Complete variable domain (other parts from reference TRBV9 and TRBJ2-4): DSGVTQTPKHLITATGQRVTLRCSPRSGDLSVYWYQQSLDQGLQFLIQYYNGEERAKGNILERFSAQQFPDLHSELNLSSLELGDSALYFCASSRVRPLAKNIQYFGAGTRLSVL.

The chain combines TRBV6-1 with TRBJ2-3; D call uncertain. The V gene's germline CDR1 is MNHNS and CDR2 SASEGT. Trimming left V 5 bases short and J 1 base short, with 10 bases between. This CDR3 is built from 14 residues. CDR3 region: CASSSQTGTDTQYF. In nucleotides, the CDR3 is TGTGCCAGCAGTTCCCAGACGGGCACAGATACGCAGTATTTT.

The chain is built from TRBV5-1 and TRBJ1-1; D perhaps matches TRBD1 (6 bases). The CDR3 length is 14 residues. In germline, CDR1 is SGHRS, CDR2 YFSETQ. Trimming took 2 bases from V and 5 from J, leaving 13 bases between them. The DNA of the CDR3 is TGCGCCAGCAGCTTTGGGGGCGCGCTAACTGAAGCTTTCTTT. Its translation is CASSFGGALTEAFF.

As concerns this clone: Different DNA sequences within this sample yield the same CDR3. CDR3 in amino acids: CASSLGTYEQYF. In DNA, the CDR3 is TGTGCCAGCAGTTTGGGGACCTACGAGCAGTACTTC. This chain joins TRBV28 and TRBJ2-7; D gene unclear. The germline V gene has CDR1 MDHEN and CDR2 SYDVKM. The CDR3 runs 12 residues. V was pared by 3 bases and J by 2 bases, with 5 bases between.

Note on this clone: This sample includes further DNA sequences coding for the same CDR3. The chain carries TRBV30 and TRBJ2-5; D is uncertain. The CDR3 covers 11 residues. Germline CDR1 reads GTSNPN; CDR2 reads SVGIG (reference sequence). The V gene lost 0 bases and the J gene lost 5 bases, with 4 bases spanning the gap. This CDR3 reads CAWSVRETQYF. The CDR3 coding sequence is TGTGCCTGGAGTGTTAGGGAGACCCAGTACTTC.

J is TRBJ1-2 and V is TRBV10-3; D uncertain. The CDR3 length is 14 residues. Germline V CDR1 and CDR2: ENHRY, SYGVKD. Between the trimmed V and J ends, which lost 0 bases and 6 bases, there was a span of 11 bases. CDR3 DNA: TGTGCCATCAGTGAGTCGATCGGGGAGGATGGCTACACCTTC. This translates into CAISESIGEDGYTF.